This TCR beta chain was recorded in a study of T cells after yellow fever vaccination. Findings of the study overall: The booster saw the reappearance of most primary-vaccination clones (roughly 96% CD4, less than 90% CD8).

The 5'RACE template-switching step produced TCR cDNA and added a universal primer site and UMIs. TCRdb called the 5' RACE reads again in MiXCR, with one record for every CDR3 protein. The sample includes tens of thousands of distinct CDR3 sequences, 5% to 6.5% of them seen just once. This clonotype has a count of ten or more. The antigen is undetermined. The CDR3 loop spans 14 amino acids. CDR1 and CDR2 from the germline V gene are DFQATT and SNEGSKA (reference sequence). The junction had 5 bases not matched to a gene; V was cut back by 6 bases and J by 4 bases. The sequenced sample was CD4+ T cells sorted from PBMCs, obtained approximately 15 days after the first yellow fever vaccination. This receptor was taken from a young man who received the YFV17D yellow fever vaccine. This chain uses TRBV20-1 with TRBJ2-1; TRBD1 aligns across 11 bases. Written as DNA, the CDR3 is TGCAGTGCGCCCGGGACAGGGGGATACAATGAGCAGTTCTTC. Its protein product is CSAPGTGGYNEQFF.